The 28 T cell receptor beta chains given below trace back to one sample, sequenced in a study of blood T cell repertoires in COVID-19. Sequenced by immunoSEQ multiplex PCR; TCRdb stores in-frame clones only, minus some. Of about 27,000 clones listed, approximately 80% are singletons. Sequenced sample: peripheral blood. These receptors were taken from a woman of 80 years or more with acute or convalescent COVID-19.

This clone appeared a single time. J is TRBJ1-1 and V is TRBV20-1, with 8 positions matching TRBD1. The V gene's germline CDR1 is DFQATT and CDR2 SNEGSKA (reference sequence). Unmatched junction bases numbered 6, after V lost 3 bases and J lost 0 bases. CDR3 length: 15 amino acids. The DNA for the CDR3 is TGCAGTGCTAGTGGGCAGGGGGCCGTGAACACTGAAGCTTTCTTT. This translates into CSASGQGAVNTEAFF.

The chain couples TRBV5-1 to TRBJ2-1; TRBD2 agrees at 8 bases. The junction had 10 bases not matched to a gene; V was cut back by 0 bases and J by 8 bases. Germline lookup yields CDR1 SGHRS and CDR2 YFSETQ. This CDR3 has 16 amino acids. CDR3 protein: CASSLASSGSWDEQFF. In DNA, the CDR3 is TGCGCCAGCAGCTTGGCCAGCAGCGGGAGTTGGGATGAGCAGTTCTTC.

The chain links TRBV29-1 to TRBJ2-5, with 14 bases matching TRBD2. The CDR3 has 14 residues. Germline V gives CDR1 SQVTM, CDR2 ANQGSEA. CDR3 in DNA: TGCAGTGTGACTAGCGGGGGGGCCCGAGAGACCCAGTACTTC. Translation gives CSVTSGGARETQYF.

CDR3 region: CASSQGYTNTEAFF. Written as DNA, the CDR3 is TGTGCCAGCAGCCAAGGATACACGAACACTGAAGCTTTCTTT. V and J are TRBV4-2 and TRBJ1-1; D call uncertain. Germline V gene lookup returns CDR1 LGHNA and CDR2 YNFKEQ. V was clipped by 1 base and J by 1 base, with 7 bases between them. CDR3 length: 14 amino acids.

The genes are TRBV19 and TRBJ1-2; D perhaps matches TRBD1 (6 bases). The CDR3 is made up of 14 amino acids. The V end was cut by 1 base, the J end by 3 bases, with 9 bases between. The germline V gene has CDR1 LNHDA and CDR2 SQIVND (reference sequence). The chain's CDR3 is CASSIGAGDYGYTF. In DNA form, the CDR3 reads TGTGCCAGTAGTATAGGCGCAGGGGACTATGGCTACACCTTC.

The chain is built from TRBV10-3 and TRBJ2-1; D uncertain. Trimming took 3 bases from V and 0 from J, leaving 12 bases between them. Germline V lookup: CDR1 ENHRY, CDR2 SYGVKD. The CDR3 totals 16 residues. CDR3 amino acids: CAISDPEYYSYNEQFF. The CDR3 coding sequence is TGTGCCATCAGTGATCCGGAGTACTACTCCTACAATGAGCAGTTCTTC.

This clone was detected a few times. CDR3: CASSSPDREGYTF. The DNA for the CDR3 is TGTGCCAGCAGCTCCCCCGACAGGGAAGGCTACACCTTC. The chain combines TRBV5-6 with TRBJ1-2; 7 bases agree with TRBD1. Germline CDR1 reads SGHDT; CDR2 reads YYEEEE. V was pared by 3 bases and J by 8 bases, with 7 bases of the junction left unmatched. This CDR3 has 13 residues.

Here the CDR3 reads CASSQDRSSYNSPLHF. The CDR3 nucleotides are TGCGCCAGCAGCCAGGACAGGAGCTCCTATAATTCACCCCTCCACTTT. The gene calls are TRBV4-1 and TRBJ1-6; 7 bases match TRBD1. With 3 bases clipped from V and 0 bases from J, the junction kept 2 bases outside the gene matches. Germline V gene data show CDR1 as MGHRA and CDR2 as YSYEKL. The length of the CDR3 is 16 residues.

This clone occurred a few times. This chain joins TRBV6-6 and TRBJ1-1; D call uncertain. Per germline, CDR1 MNHNY and CDR2 SVGAGI (reference sequence). Trimming took off 5 bases at V and 3 bases at J, with 7 bases between the two ends. The CDR3 has 12 residues. The CDR3 sequence: CASSTPDTEAFF. In DNA, the CDR3 is TGTGCCAGCAGTACACCAGACACTGAAGCTTTCTTT.

V usage is TRBV5-6 and J usage is TRBJ2-5, with TRBD2 as a possible D gene (6 bases). Trimming cost V 4 bases and J 5 bases, with 18 bases left between them. CDR1 and CDR2 from the germline V gene are SGHDT and YYEEEE. This CDR3 comprises 15 residues. CDR3 sequence: CASSPTGGGRETQYF. The CDR3 coding sequence is TGTGCCAGCAGCCCCACAGGCGGTGGGAGGGAGACCCAGTACTTC.

Written as DNA, the CDR3 is TGTGCCAGCAGTTTAGCTAGGGAGGGGCGTAATGAGCAGTTCTTC. It specifies CASSLAREGRNEQFF. This chain links TRBV28 with TRBJ2-1; TRBD2 matches at 7 bases. The CDR3 is 15 residues long. Germline V gives CDR1 MDHEN, CDR2 SYDVKM. V lost 2 bases, J lost 7 bases, and 8 bases stayed unmatched.

The chain joins TRBV29-1 to TRBJ1-2; maybe TRBD1 (5 bases). The CDR3 runs 13 residues. Trimming took off 3 bases at V and 7 bases at J, with 15 bases between the two ends. Germline V gene lookup returns CDR1 SQVTM and CDR2 ANQGSEA. The CDR3 sequence is CSVEEGLIAGYTF. As DNA, the CDR3 is TGCAGCGTTGAGGAGGGGCTGATAGCTGGCTACACCTTC.

This sequence joins TRBV30 and TRBJ1-1; a possible D gene is TRBD1 (5 bases). Per germline, CDR1 GTSNPN and CDR2 SVGIG (reference sequence). V was trimmed by 1 base and J by 1 base, leaving 13 bases between them. The CDR3 has 15 amino acids. The CDR3 region has the DNA TGTGCCTGGAGTGCCGACAGCCCCTGGAACACTGAAGCTTTCTTT. Translation gives CAWSADSPWNTEAFF.

V and J are TRBV6-5 and TRBJ1-5; D remains unclear. This CDR3 is built from 15 residues. The V gene lost 0 bases and the J gene lost 7 bases, with 13 bases spanning the gap. Germline CDR1 and CDR2: MNHEY and SVGAGI. The CDR3 DNA reads as TGTGCCAGCAGTTACTCGCCCGGGGTTGGGCAGCCCCAGCATTTT. The encoded protein is CASSYSPGVGQPQHF.

This chain uses TRBV29-1 with TRBJ1-2; TRBD1 matches at 10 bases. The V segment lost 7 bases and the J segment 2 bases; nucleotides outside the gene matches: 4. There are 13 residues in the CDR3. Looked up from germline, CDR1 is SQVTM and CDR2 is ANQGSEA. The CDR3 coding sequence is TGCAGCGCTCCGGGACAGGGGAACTATGGCTACACCTTC. It translates to CSAPGQGNYGYTF.

This chain uses TRBV3-1 (or the pseudogene TRBV3-2) with TRBJ2-3; a weak D match, TRBD1 (5 bases). The CDR3 extends over 15 amino acids. V shed 4 bases and J shed 4 bases, with 15 bases lying between them. Germline V gives CDR1 LGHDT, CDR2 YNNKEL (reference sequence). CDR3 sequence reads: CASSPSTPRADTQYF. CDR3 coding DNA: TGTGCCAGCAGCCCTAGTACACCCAGGGCAGATACGCAGTATTTT.

The CDR3 loop is CASARPDRGNEKLFF. CDR3 coding DNA: TGTGCCAGCGCCCGGCCGGACAGGGGGAATGAAAAACTGTTTTTT. The chain couples TRBV28 to TRBJ1-4, with TRBD1 matching over 10 bases. From germline, CDR1 is MDHEN and CDR2 SYDVKM. The trim removed 8 bases at V and 5 bases at J, leaving 8 bases unmatched. The CDR3 runs to 15 residues.

The chain recombines TRBV30 with TRBJ2-1; D is perhaps TRBD2 (6 bases). The CDR3 has 17 amino acids. Germline V gene data show CDR1 as GTSNPN and CDR2 as SVGIG (reference sequence). Trimming shortened V by 0 bases and J by 5 bases, and 20 bases separated the two germline ends. Written as DNA, the CDR3 is TGTGCCTGGAGTGTACCGCGGAGAGCGGGCTCAAACAATGAGCAGTTCTTC. Protein: CAWSVPRRAGSNNEQFF.

V and J are TRBV11-2 and TRBJ1-6; tentatively, D is TRBD1 (5 bases). The CDR3 is 15 residues long. The ends were cut back, 1 base at V and 6 bases at J, with 10 bases in the middle. CDR1 SGHAT and CDR2 FQNNGV come from the germline V gene. Here the CDR3 DNA reads TGTGCCAGCAGCTTAGTCTCCCAGGGTAATTCACCCCTCCACTTT. Translation gives CASSLVSQGNSPLHF.

The chain is built from TRBV5-4 and TRBJ2-5; D is unclear. Germline V gene sequence: CDR1 SGHNT, CDR2 YYREEE (reference sequence). Deletions cut 0 bases from V and 5 bases from J, with 11 bases between. The CDR3 runs to 14 residues. CDR3 coding DNA: TGTGCCAGCAGCTTGGTGTCAGGATTGGAGACCCAGTACTTC. Translation: CASSLVSGLETQYF.

The chain recombines TRBV19 with TRBJ2-2; the match to TRBD2 covers 8 bases. CDR1 LNHDA and CDR2 SQIVND come from the germline V gene (reference sequence). With V trimmed by 10 bases and J by 5 bases, 6 bases remained unmatched. The CDR3 sequence is 13 residues long. The CDR3 bases are TGTGCCACGGGAGGGAGGGAGACCGGGGAGCTGTTTTTT. It encodes CATGGRETGELFF. Full variable domain (remainder filled in from reference TRBV19 and TRBJ2-2): DGGITQSPKYLFRKEGQNVTLSCEQNLNHDAMYWYRQDPGQGLRLIYYSQIVNDFQKGDIAEGYSVSREKKESFPLTVTSAQKNPTAFYLCATGGRETGELFFGEGSRLTVL.

The rearrangement links TRBV16 to TRBJ1-4, with D perhaps matching TRBD1 (5 bases). V was shortened by 2 bases and J by 5 bases, with 9 bases between the two germline ends. Germline V CDR1 and CDR2: KGHSY, FQNENV. This CDR3 has 14 residues. In DNA form, the CDR3 reads TGTGCCAGCAGCCAAGACAGCCCGAATGAAAAACTGTTTTTT. Protein: CASSQDSPNEKLFF.

This chain joins TRBV30 and TRBJ2-1; possible D gene TRBD2, 6 bases. Germline V CDR1 and CDR2: GTSNPN, SVGIG (reference sequence). V was clipped by 0 bases and J by 9 bases, with 15 bases between them. The CDR3 runs 14 residues. Here the CDR3 DNA reads TGTGCCTGGAGTGTACGACGGGAGTTTGGTGAGCAGTTCTTC. It codes for CAWSVRREFGEQFF.

The chain links TRBV27 to TRBJ2-5; 9 bases align to TRBD2. Germline V gene lookup returns CDR1 MNHEY and CDR2 SMNVEV (reference sequence). CDR3 length: 14 residues. After removal of 6 bases from V and 6 bases from J, the junction contained 8 bases not matched to a gene. The CDR3 here is CASSPGTSRQTQYF. DNA for the CDR3: TGTGCCAGCAGCCCCGGGACTAGCAGACAGACCCAGTACTTC.

This clone turned up a few times. CDR3 in amino acids: CATDRAGEKLFF. The CDR3, as DNA: TGTGCCACCGACAGGGCGGGTGAAAAACTGTTTTTT. This chain uses TRBV28 with TRBJ1-4, with 7 bases lining up with TRBD1. Germline trimming cut 10 bases from V and 7 bases from J; bases unmatched to any gene: 6. CDR3 length: 12 amino acids. Looked up from germline, CDR1 is MDHEN and CDR2 is SYDVKM.

The chain employs TRBV6-5 and TRBJ1-1; no definite D call. The CDR3 has 13 amino acids. V lost 0 bases, J lost 2 bases, and 4 bases lay in between. Germline CDR1 reads MNHEY; CDR2 reads SVGAGI. CDR3 bases: TGTGCCAGCAGTTACTCGACTAACACTGAAGCTTTCTTT. Translating it yields CASSYSTNTEAFF.

This clone was detected once. The chain joins TRBV7-2 to TRBJ2-5, with D possibly TRBD2 on 7 matching bases. The germline gives CDR1 SGHTA, CDR2 FQGNSA. The V end lost 5 bases, the J end lost 4 bases, and 17 bases lay between the germline ends. This CDR3 has 15 amino acids. CDR3 residues: CASSPPGGRGETQYF. The DNA of the CDR3 is TGTGCCAGCAGCCCCCCCGGGGGGCGCGGAGAGACCCAGTACTTC.

This clone appeared many times. V gene TRBV5-3 combines with J gene TRBJ2-1; TRBD2 matches 13 bases. TRBV5-3 is noted as an ORF with a role that remains uncertain. The CDR3 has 20 residues. With 2 bases clipped from V and 0 bases from J, the junction kept 11 bases outside the gene matches. This chain's CDR3 is CARSFHGTSGTRFSYNEQFF. Written as DNA, the CDR3 is TGTGCCAGAAGCTTCCACGGGACTAGCGGGACCCGCTTCTCCTACAATGAGCAGTTCTTC.